This T cell receptor beta chain was captured by sequencing in a study of Graves' ophthalmopathy and Graves' hyperthyroidism. The authors amplified TCR beta CDR3 regions, and they did so from RNA transcripts for repertoire sequencing. The first round was an RT-PCR with HTBI primers, and the second round was a multiplex PCR. TCRdb redid the calling of the multiplex PCR reads with MiXCR, one entry per CDR3 protein. The table has 300,000 to 400,000 distinct CDR3 sequences, about 17% seen once. General study points: Among expanded thyroid clonotypes above 0.001 frequency, most also occurred in blood.

CDR1 is KGHDR and CDR2 is SFDVKD in the germline V gene. V was clipped by 0 bases and J by 0 bases, with 26 bases between them. The CDR3 is 22 amino acids. This clonotype was counted a few times. The antigen remains unidentified. The genes are TRBV24-1 and TRBJ1-5; a possible D gene is TRBD1 (5 bases). Sequencing was carried out using peripheral blood. The receptor's source is an adult man with Graves' ophthalmopathy. The CDR3 sequence: CATSDLLGGADPPSYSNQPQHF. CDR3 DNA: TGTGCCACCAGTGATTTGCTGGGAGGGGCGGACCCCCCATCCTATAGCAATCAGCCCCAGCATTTT.